This T cell receptor (beta chain) came from a study of T cells expressing NK-cell markers (dated by TCRdb to the early 2020s). Broadly, across the study: TCR beta-chain repertoires were profiled in sorted CD3+CD56+NKG2C+, CD3+CD56+NKG2C- and CD3+CD56-NKG2C+ T-cell subsets from fewer than 10 donors. The libraries were sequenced on Illumina HiSeq 2000/2500, MiSeq or NextSeq, producing 2 x 150 bp reads. The study sequenced eight donors, all healthy volunteers chosen at random: three men and five women. Among the eight sequenced donors, only one was HCMV-seronegative, while the other seven were HCMV-seropositive. Paper-wide results and their limitations: Those dominant clonotypes were again the most abundant among CD3+CD56-NKG2C+ cells in a handful of donors, at roughly 25-65%. It remained unclear whether the expanded NKG2C-expressing T cell clones were specific for HCMV antigens. In six donors, the dominant CD3+CD56+NKG2C+ clonotypes were among the top 10 CD8+ clonotypes and accounted for about 1.0-7.0% of CD8+ T cells.

To note about this clonotype: Its antigen remains unidentified.

A commercial ELISA kit detecting HCMV-specific IgG in serum was used to determine HCMV serostatus. Ficoll density gradient centrifugation was used to isolate peripheral blood mononuclear cells from blood. Counted from cysteine to phenylalanine, this CDR3 has 14 amino acids. No DNA is recorded. According to the germline V gene, CDR1 reads MNHEY and CDR2 reads SVGAGI. TCRdb records Illumina HiSeq 2000 as the sequencer. The TCR beta cDNA libraries were made using 5'RACE template switching, a step that added both a universal primer site and unique molecular identifiers. cDNA synthesis was primed from the TCR beta constant segment, followed by two successive PCR amplification steps. The paper's data handling went like this. Reads were demultiplexed and grouped by UMI with MIGEC, and clonotypes were assembled and quantified with MiTCR. Only TCR cDNA sequences supported by at least two reads were kept to exclude erroneous sequences. Downstream repertoire analysis used the tcR package, and clonotypes were matched across fractions by CDR3 nucleotide sequence plus V segment. Antigen specificity was annotated against VDJdb with VDJmatch, allowing one amino acid substitution in CDR3. After reprocessing by TCRdb, each CDR3 protein sequence is one entry, and no DNA is given. TCRdb assigned the V and J calls; the authors' analysis was not used. This sample's table contains about 550,000 distinct CDR3 sequences. Approximately 3.6% of the sample comes from the top ten.

The origin of this receptor is a man between 18 and 35 years old in good health. Donor details come from another sample of the same person, matched by shared clones. The rearranged chain carries TRBV6-5 and TRBJ1-6; the TCRdb D gene call, TRBD1, has no DNA to confirm it. The sample taken for sequencing was blood T cells: a sorted CD56 or NKG2C T cell subset, CD4+ or CD8+ T cells, or bulk PBMC T cells (not recorded which). The CDR3 in this case is CASRLQGEGSPLHF.